A selection of T cell receptor beta chains follows, all from one sample in a study of molecular identifiers for immune sequencing clone quantification. One entry per CDR3 protein results from TCRdb running MiXCR on the PCR reads. The top ten clones hold roughly 0.85% of a sample with about 640,000 distinct CDR3 sequences, 15% to 20% of them seen once. The sample was naive CD8+ T cells from blood, with Jurkat cell RNA spiked in. These receptors were taken from a human donor in good health. Some libraries in this study had Jurkat cell RNA spiked in. CDR3s include the opening cysteine and the closing phenylalanine or tryptophan. A D gene is named only where the DNA matches it firmly. Rows give clone size only sometimes, using once, few, many, or a class for an expanded clone.

TGCAGTGCTGATTTCCGGGACAGGGGCGTCTGGGACATGAACACTGAAGCTTTCTTT	CSADFRDRGVWDMNTEAFF	many	TRBV20-1	TRBJ1-1	TRBD1
TGTGCCAGCAGCGTAGTGGAAGGGGGACAGAACACCGGGGAGCTGTTTTTT	CASSVVEGGQNTGELFF	few	TRBV9	TRBJ2-2	NA
TGCAGTGCTAGAGGGTTAAGGACTACGCAAGACTACGAGCAGTACTTC	CSARGLRTTQDYEQYF	NA	TRBV20-1	TRBJ2-7	NA
TGTGCCAGCAGTTCTATCGACAGGTTGAACACTGAAGCTTTCTTT	CASSSIDRLNTEAFF	many	TRBV27	TRBJ1-1	NA
TGTGCCAGCAGCTGGCCGGGACTCAAATTGGAGGAGTTCTTC	CASSWPGLKLEEFF	NA	TRBV5-5	TRBJ2-1	NA
TGTGCCAGCAAAACCCCAGCAGTTGCGGGAGAGACCCAGTACTTC	CASKTPAVAGETQYF	many	TRBV2	TRBJ2-5	NA
TGTGCCAGCAGCCCGAAGACAGGATCCTCCTACGAGCAGTACTTC	CASSPKTGSSYEQYF	many	TRBV4-2	TRBJ2-7	NA
TGTGCCAGCAGGGGACTGGCCGGTGAGCAGTTCTTC	CASRGLAGEQFF	many	TRBV6-4	TRBJ2-1	NA
TGTGTCAGCAGTTACTCGGGGACTGAAGCTTTCTTT	CVSSYSGTEAFF	NA	TRBV6-5	TRBJ1-1	NA
TGTGCCAGCAGTTTAGGGAGAAAACTGTTTTTT	CASSLGRKLFF	NA	TRBV12-3/TRBV12-4	TRBJ1-4	NA
TGTGCCAGCAGTTTAGCGGGAGTGGTCTACAATGAGCAGTTCTTC	CASSLAGVVYNEQFF	NA	TRBV6-2/TRBV6-3	TRBJ2-1	TRBD2
TGTGCCAGCACCCCTACCCGAGTACTAGGGACCAATGAGCAGTTCTTC	CASTPTRVLGTNEQFF	few	TRBV27	TRBJ2-1	NA
TGTGCCATCAGTCCGACAGGGTACGAGCAGTACTTC	CAISPTGYEQYF	many	TRBV10-3	TRBJ2-7	TRBD1
TGCAGTGCTAGAGATAGGAAGACAGGGGGCTATTTAGGCAATCAGCCCCAGCATTTT	CSARDRKTGGYLGNQPQHF	many	TRBV20-1	TRBJ1-5	TRBD1
TGCGCCAGCAGTGGGGGGACTCGCACCGGGGAGCTGTTTTTT	CASSGGTRTGELFF	many	TRBV4-3	TRBJ2-2	NA